This paragraph covers one T cell receptor (beta chain) sequence. The sample holds many counts of this clonotype. Its antigen remains undetermined. Within one base of it there is no much larger clone, and no base qualities were kept. The TCR beta CDR3 regions were amplified from the RNA transcripts. A first-round RT-PCR of the TCR CDR3 used the HTBI primer set with the Qiagen OneStep RT-PCR kit. The libraries were constructed in a second round of multiplex PCR and then size-selected and purified. Paired-end sequencing of the libraries was performed with 100 bp reads on an Illumina HiSeq2000. Per the source publication's procedure: SOAPnuke was used to process the raw data, removing reads that contained adapters or uncalled bases, had a mean Phred below 15, or lacked an exact match to the constant primer or identifier. COPE v1.2.5 was used to merge high-quality paired reads, and clonotypes were defined as unique nucleotide sequences. MiTCR v1.1 was used to align the clonotypes against IMGT TRBV, TRBD and TRBJ reference segments. The analysis was restricted to V-J combinations with a frequency above 0.0001, which together covered roughly 99% of the repertoires. A TCS score was defined as the ratio of F50 (clonal expansion) to E x V (chaos), with BLOSUM62-based TCRdist applied between CDR3 peptides within each V-J. Welch's t-statistics and random forest reduced 500 to 650 V-J features to 10 to 15, which were used in a naive Bayes classifier (R e1071). The public reads were reprocessed in TCRdb via fastp at Q25 and MiXCR, keeping in-frame beta chains. Each entry merges the rows of one CDR3 protein and shows their most common DNA and genes. These V and J calls rely on TCRdb rather than the paper's analysis. The sample table holds 250,000 to 400,000 distinct CDR3 sequences, of which approximately 13% were seen once. 34% of the sample is taken by the ten largest.

V is reduced by 0 bases and J by 7 bases, leaving a spacing of 15 bases between them. CDR1 and CDR2 are read off the germline V gene (reference sequence) as LNHNV and YYDKDF. From the cysteine through the phenylalanine, the CDR3 covers 16 amino acids. CDR3 DNA only is kept here, 48 bases in frame from base 1. This sample was included in a study of T cells in Graves' hyperthyroidism and ophthalmopathy (dated by TCRdb to between 2018 and 2021). Regarding the study in general: Peripheral blood samples were taken at initial diagnosis, before any treatment was given. To identify distinguishing TCR V-J signatures, a discovery cohort of 90 to 100 patients was used, comprising some 45 with Graves' ophthalmopathy and under 60 with stable Graves' hyperthyroidism. Whether ophthalmopathy could be predicted prospectively was tested in an independent validation cohort made up of under 20 hyperthyroidism patients plus 17 patients who later progressed to ophthalmopathy. The approximately 98 discovery patients were randomly divided into training and test sets at a 7:3 ratio. In addition, the study compared T-cell repertoires in thyroid tissue and in blood from five to seven Graves' hyperthyroidism patients. After blood sampling, hyperthyroidism patients were treated with methimazole at a starting dose of 30 mg daily, and ophthalmopathy patients were treated with high-dose intravenous methylprednisolone. The paper reports TCR Vbeta CDR3 sequencing of 140 or so peripheral blood samples: 40 or so ophthalmopathy, under 80 hyperthyroidism and around 17 progressor patients. What the study reported, not specific to this receptor: In cross-validation, a model built on a 13 V-J signature told ophthalmopathy apart from stable hyperthyroidism with 85% to 90% sensitivity and roughly 82% specificity, and in testing the same model reached 80%/75%. Sample size was not statistically predetermined, and investigators were not blinded to group allocation. In validation, the model predicted progression to ophthalmopathy a median of about 6 months before onset, with over 55% sensitivity and almost 75% specificity. Most expanded thyroid clonotypes (frequency above 0.001) were also detected in blood, suggesting blood repertoires may reflect thyroid immune responses.

Ophthalmopathy patients had moderately to severely active disease, with a Clinical Activity Score of 3 or more, a NOSPECS grade of 4 or more, and a disease duration of less than 3 months. The study excluded patients with uncontrolled infections, other autoimmune diseases, pregnancy or lactation. Clinical symptoms, serum thyroxine and TRAb, thyroid ultrasound, and orbital computed tomography formed the basis for the diagnoses. PBMCs were separated from 8 to 10 ml of fresh peripheral blood using Ficoll-Paque density gradient centrifugation. Total RNA was extracted with Trizol reagent, and quality was checked on an Agilent 2100 Bioanalyzer.

This receptor was identified in a woman aged 40 to 50 with Graves' ophthalmopathy. Sample: blood. The sequence links TRBV15 to TRBJ1-4; the D gene assignment is ambiguous. The CDR3 region reads CATSRDQGGLGEKLFF. The nucleotides are TGTGCCACCAGCAGAGATCAAGGAGGGCTCGGTGAAAAACTGTTTTTT.